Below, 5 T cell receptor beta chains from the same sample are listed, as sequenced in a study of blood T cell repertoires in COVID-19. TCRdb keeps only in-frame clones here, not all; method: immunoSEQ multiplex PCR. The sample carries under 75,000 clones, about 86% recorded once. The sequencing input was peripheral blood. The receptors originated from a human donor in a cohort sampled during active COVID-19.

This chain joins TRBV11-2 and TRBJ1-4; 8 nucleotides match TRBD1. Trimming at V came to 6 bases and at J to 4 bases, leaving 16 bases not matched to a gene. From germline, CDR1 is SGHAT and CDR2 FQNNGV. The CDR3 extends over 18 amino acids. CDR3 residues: CASRPGLETGVRNEKLFF. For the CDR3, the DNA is TGTGCCAGCAGGCCAGGGCTAGAGACAGGGGTCCGTAATGAAAAACTGTTTTTT.

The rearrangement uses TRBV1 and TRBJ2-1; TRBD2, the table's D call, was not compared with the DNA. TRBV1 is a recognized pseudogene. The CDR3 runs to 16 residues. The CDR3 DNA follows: TGCACCAGCAGTAACCGACTAGCGGGAGGAAACAATGAGCAGTTCTTC. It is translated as CTSSNRLAGGNNEQFF.

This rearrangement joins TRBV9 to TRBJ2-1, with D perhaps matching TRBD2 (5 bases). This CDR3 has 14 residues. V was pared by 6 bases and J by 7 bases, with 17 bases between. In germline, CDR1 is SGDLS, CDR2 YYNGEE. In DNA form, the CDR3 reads TGTGCCAGCACGCTACGGGAACATCCGAATGAGCAGTTCTTC. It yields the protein CASTLREHPNEQFF.

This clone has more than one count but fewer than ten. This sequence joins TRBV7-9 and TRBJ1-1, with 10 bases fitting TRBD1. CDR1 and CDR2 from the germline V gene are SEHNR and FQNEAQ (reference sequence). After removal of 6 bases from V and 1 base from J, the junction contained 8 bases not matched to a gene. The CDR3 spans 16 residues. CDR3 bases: TGTGCCAGCAGGCCAGACAGGGGGCTGGGGAACACTGAAGCTTTCTTT. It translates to CASRPDRGLGNTEAFF.

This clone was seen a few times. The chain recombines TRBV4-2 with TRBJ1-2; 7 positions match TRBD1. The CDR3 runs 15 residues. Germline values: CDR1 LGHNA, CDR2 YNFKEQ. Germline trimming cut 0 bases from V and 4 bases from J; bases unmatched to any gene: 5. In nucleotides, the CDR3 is TGTGCCAGCAGCCAAGATCAAGGGGGCGGCTATGGCTACACCTTC. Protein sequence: CASSQDQGGGYGYTF.